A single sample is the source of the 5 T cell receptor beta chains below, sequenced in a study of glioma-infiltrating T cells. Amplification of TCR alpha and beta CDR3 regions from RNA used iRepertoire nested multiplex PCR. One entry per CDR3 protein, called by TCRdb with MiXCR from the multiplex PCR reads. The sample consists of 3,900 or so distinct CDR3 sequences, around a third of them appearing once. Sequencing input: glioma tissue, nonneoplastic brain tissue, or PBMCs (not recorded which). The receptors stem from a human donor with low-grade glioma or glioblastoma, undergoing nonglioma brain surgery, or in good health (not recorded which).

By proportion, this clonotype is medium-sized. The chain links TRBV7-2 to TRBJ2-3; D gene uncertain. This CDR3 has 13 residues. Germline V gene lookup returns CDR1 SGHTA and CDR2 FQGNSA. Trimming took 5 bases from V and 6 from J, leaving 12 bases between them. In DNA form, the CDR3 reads TGTGCCAGCAGCACTGACCACGGGGATACGCAGTATTTT. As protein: CASSTDHGDTQYF.

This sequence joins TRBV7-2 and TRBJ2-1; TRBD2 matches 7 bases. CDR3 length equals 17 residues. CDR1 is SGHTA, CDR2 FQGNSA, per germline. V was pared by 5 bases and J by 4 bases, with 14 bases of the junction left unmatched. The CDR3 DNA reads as TGTACCAGCAGCCTCACGGGGGGTCTTCCTCCATACAATGAGCAGTTCTTC. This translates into CTSSLTGGLPPYNEQFF.

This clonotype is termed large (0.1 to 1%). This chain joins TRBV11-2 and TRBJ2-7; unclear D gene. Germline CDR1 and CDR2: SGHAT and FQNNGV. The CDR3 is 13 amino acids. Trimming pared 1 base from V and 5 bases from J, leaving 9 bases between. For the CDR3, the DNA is TGTGCCAGCAGCTTAGTAGGCAACGACGAGCAGTACTTC. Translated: CASSLVGNDEQYF.

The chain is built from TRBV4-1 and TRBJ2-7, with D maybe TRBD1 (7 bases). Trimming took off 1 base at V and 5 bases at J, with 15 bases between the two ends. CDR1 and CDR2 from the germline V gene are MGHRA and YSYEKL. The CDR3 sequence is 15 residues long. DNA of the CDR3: TGCGCCAGCAGCCAAGGACAGGGACTTTTCCACGAGCAGTACTTC. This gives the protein CASSQGQGLFHEQYF.

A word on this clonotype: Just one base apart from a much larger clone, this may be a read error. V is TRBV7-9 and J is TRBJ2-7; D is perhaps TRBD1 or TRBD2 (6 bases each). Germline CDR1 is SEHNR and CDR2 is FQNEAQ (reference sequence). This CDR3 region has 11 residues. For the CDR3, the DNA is TGTGCCAGCACCCGGGGGCCAGAGCAGCACTTC. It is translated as CASTRGPEQHF.